This T cell receptor beta chain originates from a study of blood T cell repertoires in COVID-19 (dated by TCRdb to the early 2020s). Turning to the overall study: Samples covering the acute and convalescent phases of COVID-19 were provided by collaborators in the United States, Italy and Spain. HLA class I and class II types, where available, came from metadata supplied by the sample provider rather than from assay-based typing. Subjects who had been exposed to COVID-19, were actively infected with it, or had recovered from it provided the deeply sampled blood TCRbeta repertoires that made up the dataset. A freely available public database, intended as a resource for researchers studying the immune response to SARS-CoV-2, is where the repertoires were released. The prospective study material was composed of cDNA or gDNA derived from T cells, B-cell-depleted T cells, or PBMCs. The sample metadata nearly always contained a de-identified subject ID, COVID-19 status, age in years and sex. The samples were drawn from the first 160 participants of the ongoing ImmuneRACE study and from 950 to 1,500 subjects provided by 6 global collaborators.

Broad study findings and their caveats: How much clinical and demographic metadata was included differed by source and by participant, and the metadata was provided uncurated.

TCRbeta CDR3 regions were amplified from genomic DNA using the immunoSEQ Assay, a bias-controlled multiplex PCR. As for the authors' bioinformatics: Within the assay, amplification of reference gene primers was used to estimate how many nucleated cells each sample contained. Sequence reads were collapsed and filtered to measure the absolute abundance of every unique TCRbeta CDR3 rearrangement. Productive Simpson clonality was computed per sample as the square root of Simpson's diversity index over productive rearrangements. TCRdb retrieved this table from immuneACCESS and kept in-frame rearrangements only. Not all clones are present; in checked studies, unresolved V genes account for under half, and no reason is known for the remainder. Clonal size and the V and J genes are those of that table, whereas D and trimming came from the DNA. This sample comprises just over 150,000 clones, 80% of them detected only once. The top ten clones comprise roughly 0.56% of the sample.

Concerning this clone itself: What antigen it recognizes has not been identified. It has no much larger one-base neighbor in the sample; base qualities were not kept.

V is cut back by 6 bases and J by 5 bases, with 9 bases in the junction unmatched. The CDR3 holds 14 amino acids from the cysteine to the phenylalanine. CDR3 DNA is the only sequence kept; it has 42 bases, read in frame from the first base. For CDR1 and CDR2, the germline V gene lists SGHRS and YFSETQ. Each collaborating institution followed its own protocols to collect whole blood in K2EDTA tubes. For TCRbeta analysis, collaborators shipped samples in one of three forms: frozen whole blood, isolated PBMCs, or DNA extracted from either of those sample types. Rearrangement joined TRBV5-1 to TRBJ2-7, with TRBD1 matching 9 junction bases. Sequencing was carried out using peripheral blood. The receptor was derived from a man aged 60 to 69 with acute or convalescent COVID-19. The CDR3 reads CASNLRTGANEQYF. In nucleotides, the sequence is TGCGCCAGCAACCTCAGGACAGGGGCCAACGAGCAGTACTTC. The full variable domain, completed from the reference TRBV5-1 and TRBJ2-7 proteins outside the CDR3, reads KAGVTQTPRYLIKTRGQQVTLSCSPISGHRSVSWYQQTPGQGLQFLFEYFSETQRNKGNFPGRFSGRQFSNSRSEMNVSTLELGDSALYLCASNLRTGANEQYFGPGTRLTVT.